These 9 T cell receptor beta chains were sequenced from one sample in a study of monozygotic twins with inflammatory bowel disease. TCRdb derives one entry per CDR3 protein from the 5' RACE reads, leaving out DNA. Its table records about 300,000 distinct CDR3 sequences. The sequenced material came from blood. The receptors here all came from a human donor with ulcerative colitis or Crohn's disease, or a healthy co-twin of an affected twin (not recorded which).

The chain couples TRBV7-9 to TRBJ2-7; TCRdb lists TRBD1, though no DNA is available to test this call. Germline CDR1 reads SEHNR; CDR2 reads FQNEAQ (reference sequence). There are 14 residues in the CDR3. The CDR3 loop reads CASSLTGGKDEQYF. Complete variable domain (other parts from reference TRBV7-9 and TRBJ2-7): DTGVSQNPRHKITKRGQNVTFRCDPISEHNRLYWYRQTLGQGPEFLTYFQNEAQLEKSRLLSDRFSAERPKGSFSTLEIQRTEQGDSAMYLCASSLTGGKDEQYFGPGTRLTVT.

V usage is TRBV7-2 and J usage is TRBJ2-5; the TCRdb D gene call, TRBD2, has no DNA to confirm it. Germline V gene sequence: CDR1 SGHTA, CDR2 FQGNSA. There are 17 residues in the CDR3. CDR3 sequence reads: CASRLSRGKARKETQYF.

This chain links TRBV6-2 or TRBV6-3 with TRBJ2-3. CDR1 is MNHEY and CDR2 is SVGEGT in the germline V gene. The CDR3 loop spans 16 amino acids. The CDR3 sequence is CASSSEGARSTDTQYF.

V usage is TRBV27 and J usage is TRBJ2-7; checking the TCRdb D call of TRBD2 is not possible without DNA. Germline CDR1 MNHEY, CDR2 SMNVEV (reference sequence). The CDR3 runs 12 residues. CDR3 region: CASSFQGGEQYF.

The J gene is TRBJ2-7, the V gene TRBV11-1; TCRdb picks TRBD2, but there is no DNA to check that call. The V gene's germline CDR1 is SGHAT and CDR2 FQDESV (reference sequence). This CDR3 contains 22 residues. Here the CDR3 reads CASSFPLEQTGLPSGYSYEQYF.

This chain links TRBV7-9 with TRBJ2-7; absent DNA, TCRdb's TRBD1 call cannot be checked. Germline CDR1 is SEHNR and CDR2 is FQNEAQ (reference sequence). This CDR3 region has 15 residues. The CDR3 here is CASSKQQGIVYEQYF.

The rearrangement uses TRBV12-3 or TRBV12-4 and TRBJ2-7; the TRBD1 assignment by TCRdb is unverifiable without DNA. This CDR3 comprises 14 residues. The CDR3 protein is CASGQGGSSYEQYF.

The CDR3 sequence is CASNLGGTDTQYF. The chain is built from TRBV12-3 or TRBV12-4 and TRBJ2-3. This CDR3 has 13 amino acids.

CDR3 region: CASSLSGTVPNTEAFF. The rearrangement links TRBV11-2 to TRBJ1-1; checking the TCRdb D call of TRBD1 is not possible without DNA. The CDR3 runs to 16 residues. Germline V gene lookup returns CDR1 SGHAT and CDR2 FQNNGV.